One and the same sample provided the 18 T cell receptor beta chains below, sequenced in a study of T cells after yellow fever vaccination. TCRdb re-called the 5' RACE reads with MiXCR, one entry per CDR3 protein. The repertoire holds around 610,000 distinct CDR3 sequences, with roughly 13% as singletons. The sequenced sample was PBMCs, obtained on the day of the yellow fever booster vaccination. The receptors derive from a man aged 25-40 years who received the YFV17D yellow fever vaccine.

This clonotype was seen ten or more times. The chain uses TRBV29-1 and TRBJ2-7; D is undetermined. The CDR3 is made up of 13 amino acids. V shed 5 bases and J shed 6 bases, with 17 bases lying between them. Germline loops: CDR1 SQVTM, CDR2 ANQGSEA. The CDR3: CSVRARVRGEQYF. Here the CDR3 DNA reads TGCAGCGTTAGGGCTCGGGTTAGAGGCGAGCAGTACTTC.

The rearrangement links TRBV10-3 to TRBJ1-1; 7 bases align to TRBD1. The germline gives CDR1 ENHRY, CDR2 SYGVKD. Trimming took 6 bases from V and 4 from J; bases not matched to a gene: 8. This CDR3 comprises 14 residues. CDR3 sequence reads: CAIRLTGPATEAFF. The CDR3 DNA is TGTGCCATCAGGCTGACAGGGCCGGCCACTGAAGCTTTCTTT.

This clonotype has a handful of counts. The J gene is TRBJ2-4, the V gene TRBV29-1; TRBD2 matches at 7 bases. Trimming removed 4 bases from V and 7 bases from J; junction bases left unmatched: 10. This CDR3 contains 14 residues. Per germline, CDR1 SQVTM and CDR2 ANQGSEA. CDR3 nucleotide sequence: TGCAGCGTTGGCGAGCGGGAAAAGGGGAACATTCAGTACTTC. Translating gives CSVGEREKGNIQYF.

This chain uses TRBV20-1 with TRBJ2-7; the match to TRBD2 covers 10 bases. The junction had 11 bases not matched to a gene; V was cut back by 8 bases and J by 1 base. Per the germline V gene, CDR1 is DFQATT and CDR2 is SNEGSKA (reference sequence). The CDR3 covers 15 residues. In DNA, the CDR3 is TGCAGTTATGGGGACCTAGCGGGAGAGTCCTACGAGCAGTACTTC. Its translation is CSYGDLAGESYEQYF.

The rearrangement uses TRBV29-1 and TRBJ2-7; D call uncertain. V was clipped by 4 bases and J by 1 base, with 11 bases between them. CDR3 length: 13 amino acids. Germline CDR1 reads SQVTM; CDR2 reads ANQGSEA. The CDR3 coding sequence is TGCAGCGTTGGGCGGACGGGTTCCTACGAGCAGTACTTC. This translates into CSVGRTGSYEQYF.

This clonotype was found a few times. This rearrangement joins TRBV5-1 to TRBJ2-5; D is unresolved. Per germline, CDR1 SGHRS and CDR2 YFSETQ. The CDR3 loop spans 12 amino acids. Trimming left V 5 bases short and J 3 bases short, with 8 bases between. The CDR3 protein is CASSRRKETQYF. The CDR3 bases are TGCGCCAGCAGTCGGAGAAAAGAGACCCAGTACTTC. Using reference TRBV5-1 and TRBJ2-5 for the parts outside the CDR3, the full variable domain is KAGVTQTPRYLIKTRGQQVTLSCSPISGHRSVSWYQQTPGQGLQFLFEYFSETQRNKGNFPGRFSGRQFSNSRSEMNVSTLELGDSALYLCASSRRKETQYFGPGTRLLVL.

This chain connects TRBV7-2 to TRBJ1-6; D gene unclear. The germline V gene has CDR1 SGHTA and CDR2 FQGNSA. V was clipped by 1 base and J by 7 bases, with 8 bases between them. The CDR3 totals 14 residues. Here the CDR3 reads CASSLVAGNSPLHF. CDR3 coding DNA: TGTGCCAGCAGCTTAGTCGCAGGCAATTCACCCCTCCACTTT. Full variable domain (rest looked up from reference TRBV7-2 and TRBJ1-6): GAGVSQSPSNKVTEKGKDVELRCDPISGHTALYWYRQSLGQGLEFLIYFQGNSAPDKSGLPSDRFSAERTGGSVSTLTIQRTQQEDSAVYLCASSLVAGNSPLHFGNGTRLTVT.

The CDR3 coding sequence is TGTGCCAGCAGCCCGAGGGCACCCACAGATACGCAGTATTTT. Amino acid sequence: CASSPRAPTDTQYF. This chain joins TRBV7-2 and TRBJ2-3; a weak D match, TRBD2 (5 bases). The CDR3 has 14 amino acids. Trimming took off 5 bases at V and 2 bases at J, with 11 bases between the two ends. The germline CDR1 and CDR2 sequences are SGHTA and FQGNSA.

For the CDR3, the DNA is TGTGCCAGCAGCTTCCAGGGTCGGGCCTACGAGCAGTACTTC. This translates into CASSFQGRAYEQYF. This chain joins TRBV7-9 and TRBJ2-7; tentatively, D is TRBD1 (5 bases). Germline CDR1 reads SEHNR; CDR2 reads FQNEAQ (reference sequence). The CDR3 loop spans 14 amino acids. V was clipped by 3 bases and J by 2 bases, with 11 bases between them.

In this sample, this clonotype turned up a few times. The CDR3 DNA sequence: TGTGCCAGCAGTGAAGGGACTTTGCGGGCACAAGAGACCCAGTACTTC. Amino acid sequence: CASSEGTLRAQETQYF. The chain uses TRBV6-1 and TRBJ2-5, with D possibly being TRBD2 (5 bases). The CDR3 has 16 amino acids. The germline V gene has CDR1 MNHNS and CDR2 SASEGT. Trimming cost V 1 base and J 2 bases, with 14 bases left between them.

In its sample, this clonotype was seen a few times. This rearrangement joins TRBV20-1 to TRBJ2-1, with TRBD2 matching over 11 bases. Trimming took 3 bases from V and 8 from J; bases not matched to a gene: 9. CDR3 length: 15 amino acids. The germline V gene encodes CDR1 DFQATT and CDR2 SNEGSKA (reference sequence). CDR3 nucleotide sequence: TGCAGTGCTAGGGCAACTAGCGGGAGTTTTGATGAGCAGTTCTTC. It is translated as CSARATSGSFDEQFF.

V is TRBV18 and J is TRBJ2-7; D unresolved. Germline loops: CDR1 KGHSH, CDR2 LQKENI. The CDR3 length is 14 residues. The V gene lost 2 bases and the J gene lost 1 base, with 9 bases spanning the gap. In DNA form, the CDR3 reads TGTGCCAGCTCACCAGTTCCGATTTCCTACGAGCAGTACTTC. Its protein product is CASSPVPISYEQYF.

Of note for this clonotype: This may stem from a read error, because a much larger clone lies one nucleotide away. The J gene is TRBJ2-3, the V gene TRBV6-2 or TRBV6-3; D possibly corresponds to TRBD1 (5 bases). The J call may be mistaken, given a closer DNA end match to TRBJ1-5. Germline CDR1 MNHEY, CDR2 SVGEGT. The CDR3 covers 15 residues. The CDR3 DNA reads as TGTGCCAGCAGTTCCGGGACTAGCGGGAGGGATACGCAGCATTTT. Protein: CASSSGTSGRDTQHF.

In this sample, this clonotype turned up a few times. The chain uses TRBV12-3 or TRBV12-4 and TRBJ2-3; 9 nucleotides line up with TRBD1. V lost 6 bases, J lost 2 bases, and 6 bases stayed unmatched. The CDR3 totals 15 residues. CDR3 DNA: TGTGCCAGCAGGACGGACAGGGGATACACAGATACGCAGTATTTT. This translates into CASRTDRGYTDTQYF.

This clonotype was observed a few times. In nucleotides, the CDR3 is TGCAGCGCGCGGGAGGACACCTACGAGCAGTACTTC. Translation: CSAREDTYEQYF. J is TRBJ2-7 and V is TRBV29-1, with TRBD2 identical over 8 bases. The CDR3 is 12 amino acids. Trimming took 7 bases from V and 2 from J; bases not matched to a gene: 4. In germline, CDR1 is SQVTM, CDR2 ANQGSEA.

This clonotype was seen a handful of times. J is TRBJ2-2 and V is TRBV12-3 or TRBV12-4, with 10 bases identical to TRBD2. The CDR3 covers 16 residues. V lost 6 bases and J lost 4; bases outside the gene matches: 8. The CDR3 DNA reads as TGTGCCAGCAGACTCCCGGCTAGCGGGAGCACCGGGGAGCTGTTTTTT. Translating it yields CASRLPASGSTGELFF.

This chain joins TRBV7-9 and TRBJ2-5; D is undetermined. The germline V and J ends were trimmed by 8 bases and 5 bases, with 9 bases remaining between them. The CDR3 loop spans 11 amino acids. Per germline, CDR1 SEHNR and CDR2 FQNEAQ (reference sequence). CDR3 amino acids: CASAEAETQYF. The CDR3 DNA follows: TGTGCCAGCGCCGAGGCGGAGACCCAGTACTTC. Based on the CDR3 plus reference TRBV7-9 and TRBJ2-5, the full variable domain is DTGVSQNPRHKITKRGQNVTFRCDPISEHNRLYWYRQTLGQGPEFLTYFQNEAQLEKSRLLSDRFSAERPKGSFSTLEIQRTEQGDSAMYLCASAEAETQYFGPGTRLLVL.

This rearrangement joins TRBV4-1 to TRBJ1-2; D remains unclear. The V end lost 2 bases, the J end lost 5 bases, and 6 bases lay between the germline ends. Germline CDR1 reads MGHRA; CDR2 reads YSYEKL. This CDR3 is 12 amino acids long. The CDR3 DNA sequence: TGCGCCAGCAGCCAATTGGGGTATGGCTACACCTTC. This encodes CASSQLGYGYTF.